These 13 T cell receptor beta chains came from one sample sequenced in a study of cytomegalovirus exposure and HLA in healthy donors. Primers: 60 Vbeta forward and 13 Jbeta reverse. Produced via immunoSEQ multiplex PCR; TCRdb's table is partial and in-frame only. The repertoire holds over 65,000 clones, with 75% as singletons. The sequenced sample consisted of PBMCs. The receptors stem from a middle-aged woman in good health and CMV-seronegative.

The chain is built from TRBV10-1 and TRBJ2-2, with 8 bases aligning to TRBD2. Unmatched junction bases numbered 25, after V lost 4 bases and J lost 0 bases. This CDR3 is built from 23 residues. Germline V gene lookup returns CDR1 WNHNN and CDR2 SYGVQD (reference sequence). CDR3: CASSGTPLLAGFIRSANTGELFF. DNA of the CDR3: TGCGCCAGCAGTGGGACCCCTCTATTAGCGGGGTTTATTAGATCCGCGAACACCGGGGAGCTGTTTTTT.

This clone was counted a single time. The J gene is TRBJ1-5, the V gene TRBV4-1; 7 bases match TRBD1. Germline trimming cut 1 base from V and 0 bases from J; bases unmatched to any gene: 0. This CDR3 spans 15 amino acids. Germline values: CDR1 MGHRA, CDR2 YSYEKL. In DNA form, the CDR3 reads TGCGCCAGCAGCCAAGGGGACAGTAGCAATCAGCCCCAGCATTTT. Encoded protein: CASSQGDSSNQPQHF.

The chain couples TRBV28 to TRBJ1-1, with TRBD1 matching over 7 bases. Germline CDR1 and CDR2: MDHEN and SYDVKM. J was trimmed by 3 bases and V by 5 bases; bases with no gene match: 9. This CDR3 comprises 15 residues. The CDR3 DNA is TGTGCCAGCAGTCCCCCCAGACAGGGTCACACTGAAGCTTTCTTT. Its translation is CASSPPRQGHTEAFF.

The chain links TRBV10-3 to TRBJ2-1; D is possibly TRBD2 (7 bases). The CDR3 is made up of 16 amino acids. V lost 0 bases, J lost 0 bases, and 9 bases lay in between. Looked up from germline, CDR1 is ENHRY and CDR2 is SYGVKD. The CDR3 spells CAISESRGGSYNEQFF. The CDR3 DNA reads TGTGCCATCAGTGAGTCGAGGGGGGGCTCCTACAATGAGCAGTTCTTC.

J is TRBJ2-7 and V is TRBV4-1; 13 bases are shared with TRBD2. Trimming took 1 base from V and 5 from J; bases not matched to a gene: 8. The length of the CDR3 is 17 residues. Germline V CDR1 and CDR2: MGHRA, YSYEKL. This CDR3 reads CASSQGTSGGPRDEQYF. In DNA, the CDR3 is TGCGCCAGCAGCCAAGGGACTAGCGGGGGCCCAAGGGACGAGCAGTACTTC.

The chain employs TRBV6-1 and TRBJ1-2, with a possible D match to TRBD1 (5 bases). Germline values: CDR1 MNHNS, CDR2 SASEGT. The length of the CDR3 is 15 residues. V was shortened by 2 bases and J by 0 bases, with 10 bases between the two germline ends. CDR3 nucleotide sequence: TGTGCCAGCAGTGAACGGGGGGGAACTAACTATGGCTACACCTTC. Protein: CASSERGGTNYGYTF.

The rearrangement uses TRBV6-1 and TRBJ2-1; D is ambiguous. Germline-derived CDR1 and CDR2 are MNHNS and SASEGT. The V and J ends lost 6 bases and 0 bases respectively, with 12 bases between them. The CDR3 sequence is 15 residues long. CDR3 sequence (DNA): TGTGCCAGCAGCCTACTTCTTAGCTCCTACAATGAGCAGTTCTTC. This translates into CASSLLLSSYNEQFF.

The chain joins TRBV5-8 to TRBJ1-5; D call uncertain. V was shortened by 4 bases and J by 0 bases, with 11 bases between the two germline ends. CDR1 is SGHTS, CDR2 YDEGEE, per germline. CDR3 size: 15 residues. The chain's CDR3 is CASSPGLISNQPQHF. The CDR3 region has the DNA TGTGCCAGCAGCCCCGGACTAATTAGCAATCAGCCCCAGCATTTT.

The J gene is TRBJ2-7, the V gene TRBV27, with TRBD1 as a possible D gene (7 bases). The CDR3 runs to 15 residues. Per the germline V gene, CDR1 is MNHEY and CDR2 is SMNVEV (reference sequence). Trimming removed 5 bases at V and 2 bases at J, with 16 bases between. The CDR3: CASSGGQGVPYEQYF. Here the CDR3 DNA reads TGTGCCAGCAGTGGGGGGCAGGGGGTACCCTACGAGCAGTACTTC.

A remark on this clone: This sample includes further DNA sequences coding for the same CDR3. CDR3 in DNA: TGTGCCAGCAGCTCGGGACTACATGAGCAGTTCTTC. Its translation: CASSSGLHEQFF. The rearrangement joins TRBV28 to TRBJ2-1; 7 positions agree with TRBD2. The CDR3 runs to 12 residues. Germline loops: CDR1 MDHEN, CDR2 SYDVKM. V shed 6 bases and J 8 bases; nucleotides not matched to a gene: 4.

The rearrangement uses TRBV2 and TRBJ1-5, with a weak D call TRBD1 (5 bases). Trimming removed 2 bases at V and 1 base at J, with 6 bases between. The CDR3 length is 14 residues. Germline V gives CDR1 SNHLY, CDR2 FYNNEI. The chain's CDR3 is CASSERGSNQPQHF. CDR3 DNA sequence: TGTGCCAGCAGTGAAAGGGGAAGCAATCAGCCCCAGCATTTT.

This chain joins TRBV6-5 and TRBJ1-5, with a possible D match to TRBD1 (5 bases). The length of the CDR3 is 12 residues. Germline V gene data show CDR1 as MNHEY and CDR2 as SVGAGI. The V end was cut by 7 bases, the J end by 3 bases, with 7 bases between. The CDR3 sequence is CASTRANQPQHF. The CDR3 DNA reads TGTGCCAGCACCAGGGCCAATCAGCCCCAGCATTTT.

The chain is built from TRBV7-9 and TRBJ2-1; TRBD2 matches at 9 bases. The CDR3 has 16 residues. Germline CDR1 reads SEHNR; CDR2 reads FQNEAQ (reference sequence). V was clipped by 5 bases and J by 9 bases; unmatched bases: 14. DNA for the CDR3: TGTGCCAGCAGCCCCCGGACTAGCGTAGACATCAGTGAGCAGTTCTTC. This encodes CASSPRTSVDISEQFF.